Each of the 12 T cell receptor beta chains below was sequenced from the same sample in a study of blood T cell repertoires in COVID-19. Generated by immunoSEQ multiplex PCR, the TCRdb table keeps only in-frame clones and is missing some. The table includes under 200,000 clones, roughly 90% detected once. The sample was peripheral blood. Every receptor here comes from a woman between 55 and 75 years old with COVID-19, enrolled during active disease.

In DNA, the CDR3 is TGTGCCAGAACCCCTGGCCTCAGCAATCAGCCCCAGCATTTT. This encodes CARTPGLSNQPQHF. The chain combines TRBV5-3 with TRBJ1-5; D is unresolved. TRBV5-3 is marked as an open reading frame, function uncertain. Trimming took 6 bases from V and 1 from J, leaving 11 bases between them. This CDR3 is built from 14 residues.

J is TRBJ1-5 and V is TRBV28, with TRBD1 matching over 7 bases. Germline CDR1 reads MDHEN; CDR2 reads SYDVKM. Losses at the gene ends were 6 bases for V and 3 bases for J; bases not matched to a gene: 8. There are 15 residues in the CDR3. The CDR3 DNA reads TGTGCCAGCAGCTCAGGGGGGTTGGCCAATCAGCCCCAGCATTTT. This sequence encodes CASSSGGLANQPQHF.

The J gene is TRBJ2-7, the V gene TRBV10-3, with 9 bases that match TRBD2. This CDR3 contains 13 residues. The J segment lost 2 bases and the V segment lost 9 bases, leaving 5 bases of the junction unmatched. The germline gives CDR1 ENHRY, CDR2 SYGVKD. The CDR3 is CAMEGGGAYEQYF. The CDR3 DNA sequence: TGTGCCATGGAAGGCGGGGGGGCCTACGAGCAGTACTTC.

This clone was counted a single time. This chain connects TRBV4-3 to TRBJ2-1, with 8 nucleotides matching TRBD2. The ends lost 0 bases at V and 4 bases at J; junction bases unmatched: 8. Germline loops: CDR1 LGHNA, CDR2 YSLEER. There are 17 residues in the CDR3. In DNA, the CDR3 is TGCGCCAGCAGCCAAGAATGGAGCGAGCGGGGGTACAATGAGCAGTTCTTC. This codes for CASSQEWSERGYNEQFF.

J is TRBJ1-2 and V is TRBV29-1, with 10 bases fitting TRBD1. The germline CDR1 and CDR2 sequences are SQVTM and ANQGSEA. V lost 7 bases, J lost 12 bases, and 14 bases stayed unmatched. The CDR3 is 13 residues long. CDR3 sequence (DNA): TGCAGCGAGGTGAGACAGGGGGCAGGCGTGCACACCTTC. It encodes CSEVRQGAGVHTF.

This chain joins TRBV7-9 and TRBJ1-2, with D tentatively TRBD1 (5 bases). The V and J ends lost 0 bases and 9 bases respectively, with 14 bases between them. Looked up from germline, CDR1 is SEHNR and CDR2 is FQNEAQ (reference sequence). The CDR3 is made up of 14 amino acids. CDR3 nucleotide sequence: TGTGCCAGCAGCTTAGCTGGGCAGGGATTGAGCTACACCTTC. Translation gives CASSLAGQGLSYTF.

V is TRBV15 and J is TRBJ1-6; D not resolved. Germline-derived CDR1 and CDR2 are LNHNV and YYDKDF (reference sequence). This CDR3 has 15 amino acids. V gave up 1 base and J gave up 0 bases, with 4 bases separating them. The CDR3 is CATSRVSSYNSPLHF. For the CDR3, the DNA is TGTGCCACCAGCAGAGTTAGCTCCTATAATTCACCCCTCCACTTT.

The V call is TRBV25-1, the J call TRBJ2-1; TRBD2 matches at 8 bases. Germline CDR1 is MGHDK and CDR2 is SYGVNS. Trimming removed 4 bases from V and 6 bases from J; junction bases left unmatched: 14. The CDR3 is 17 amino acids. The CDR3 sequence is CASSGTGTSAPPNEQFF. DNA of the CDR3: TGTGCCAGCAGTGGGACCGGGACTAGTGCCCCCCCCAATGAGCAGTTCTTC.

V is TRBV19 and J is TRBJ1-1; maybe TRBD1 (6 bases). The CDR3 is 14 amino acids. Trimming removed 4 bases at V and 7 bases at J, with 16 bases between. Germline CDR1 and CDR2: LNHDA and SQIVND (reference sequence). The CDR3 loop reads CASSKAYGQIEAFF. The CDR3 DNA sequence: TGTGCCAGTAGTAAGGCCTACGGACAGATTGAAGCTTTCTTT.

The rearrangement links TRBV24-1 to TRBJ2-1, with D possibly matching TRBD2 (5 bases). The CDR3 sequence is 14 residues long. Germline V CDR1 and CDR2: KGHDR, SFDVKD. Trimming took off 4 bases at V and 1 base at J, with 7 bases between the two ends. CDR3 loop: CATSESGSYNEQFF. CDR3 sequence (DNA): TGTGCCACCAGTGAGAGCGGTTCCTACAATGAGCAGTTCTTC.

The chain joins TRBV6-6 to TRBJ2-3; D not certain. Germline values: CDR1 MNHNY, CDR2 SVGAGI (reference sequence). The V gene lost 0 bases and the J gene lost 2 bases, with 6 bases spanning the gap. CDR3 length: 14 amino acids. The CDR3 coding sequence is TGTGCCAGCAGTTACTCCCCTGTCACAGATACGCAGTATTTT. Translating it yields CASSYSPVTDTQYF.

This sequence joins TRBV4-3 and TRBJ1-2, with 9 bases lining up with TRBD1. V was pared by 3 bases and J by 6 bases, with 5 bases of the junction left unmatched. Germline V gene data show CDR1 as LGHNA and CDR2 as YSLEER. The CDR3 has 14 residues. CDR3 amino acids: CASSHGGTGHGYTF. CDR3 bases: TGCGCCAGCAGCCACGGAGGGACAGGGCATGGCTACACCTTC.